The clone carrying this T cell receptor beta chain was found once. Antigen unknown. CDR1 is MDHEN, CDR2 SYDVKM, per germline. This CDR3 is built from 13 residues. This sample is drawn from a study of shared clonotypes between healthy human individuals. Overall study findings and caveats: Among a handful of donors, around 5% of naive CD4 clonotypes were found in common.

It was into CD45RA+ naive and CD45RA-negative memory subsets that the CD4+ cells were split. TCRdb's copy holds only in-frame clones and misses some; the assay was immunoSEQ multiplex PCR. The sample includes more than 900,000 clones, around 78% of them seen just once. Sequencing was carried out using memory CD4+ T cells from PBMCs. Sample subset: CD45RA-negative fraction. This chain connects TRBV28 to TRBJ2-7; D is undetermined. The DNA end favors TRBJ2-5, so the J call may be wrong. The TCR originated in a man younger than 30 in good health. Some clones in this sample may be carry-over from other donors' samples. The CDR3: CASSSSGQETQYF. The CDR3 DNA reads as TGTGCCAGCAGTTCCTCGGGTCAGGAGACCCAGTACTTC.